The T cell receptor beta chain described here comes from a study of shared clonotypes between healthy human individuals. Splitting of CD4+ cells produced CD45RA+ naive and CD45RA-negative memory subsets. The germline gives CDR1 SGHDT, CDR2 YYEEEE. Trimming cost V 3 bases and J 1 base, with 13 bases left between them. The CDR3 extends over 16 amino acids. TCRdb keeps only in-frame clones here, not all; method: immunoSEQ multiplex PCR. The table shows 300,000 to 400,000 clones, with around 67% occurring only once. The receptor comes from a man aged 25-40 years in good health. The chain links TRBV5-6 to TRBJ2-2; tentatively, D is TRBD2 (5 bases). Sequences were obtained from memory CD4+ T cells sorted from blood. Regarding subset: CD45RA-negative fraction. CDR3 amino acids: CASSSLARKNTGELFF. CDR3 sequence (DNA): TGTGCCAGCAGCTCATTAGCGCGAAAGAACACCGGGGAGCTGTTTTTT.